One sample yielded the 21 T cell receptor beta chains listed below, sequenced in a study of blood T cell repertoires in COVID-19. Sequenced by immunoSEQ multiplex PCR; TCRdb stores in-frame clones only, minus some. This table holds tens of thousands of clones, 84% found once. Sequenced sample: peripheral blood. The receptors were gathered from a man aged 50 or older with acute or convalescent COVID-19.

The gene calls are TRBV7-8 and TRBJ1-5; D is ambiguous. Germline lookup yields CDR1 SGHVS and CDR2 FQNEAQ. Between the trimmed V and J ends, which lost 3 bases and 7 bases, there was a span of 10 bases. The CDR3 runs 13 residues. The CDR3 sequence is CASSFGEEQPQHF. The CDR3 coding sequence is TGTGCCAGCAGCTTTGGAGAGGAACAGCCCCAGCATTTT.

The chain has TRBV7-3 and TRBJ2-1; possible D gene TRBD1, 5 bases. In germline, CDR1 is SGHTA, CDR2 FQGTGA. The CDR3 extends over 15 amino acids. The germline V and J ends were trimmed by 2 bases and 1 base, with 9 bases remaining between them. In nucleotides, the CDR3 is TGTGCCAGCAGCTTACAGGGTTTGTCCTACAATGAGCAGTTCTTC. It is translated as CASSLQGLSYNEQFF.

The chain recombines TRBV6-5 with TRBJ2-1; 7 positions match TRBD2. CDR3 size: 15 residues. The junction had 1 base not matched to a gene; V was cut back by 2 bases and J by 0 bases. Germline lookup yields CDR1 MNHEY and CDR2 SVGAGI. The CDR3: CASSYGGVSYNEQFF. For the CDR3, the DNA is TGTGCCAGCAGTTACGGGGGGGTCTCCTACAATGAGCAGTTCTTC.

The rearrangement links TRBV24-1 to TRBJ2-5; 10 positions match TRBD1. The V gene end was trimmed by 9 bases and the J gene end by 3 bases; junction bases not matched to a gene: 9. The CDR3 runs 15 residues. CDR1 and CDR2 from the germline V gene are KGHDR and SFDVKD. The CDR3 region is CATGPRTGGEETQYF. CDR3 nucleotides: TGTGCCACCGGCCCCAGGACAGGGGGAGAAGAGACCCAGTACTTC.

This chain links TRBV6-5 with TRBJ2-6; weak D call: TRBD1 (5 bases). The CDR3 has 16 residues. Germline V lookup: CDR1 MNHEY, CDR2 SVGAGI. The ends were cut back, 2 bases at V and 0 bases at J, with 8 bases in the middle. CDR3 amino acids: CASSYPDSSGANVLTF. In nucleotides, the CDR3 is TGTGCCAGCAGTTACCCAGACAGCTCTGGGGCCAACGTCCTGACTTTC.

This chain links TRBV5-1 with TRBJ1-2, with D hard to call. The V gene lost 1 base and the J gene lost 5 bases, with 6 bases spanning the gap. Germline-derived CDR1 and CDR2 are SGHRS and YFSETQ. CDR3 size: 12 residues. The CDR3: CASSLSAYGYTF. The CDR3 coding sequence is TGCGCCAGCAGCTTGTCCGCGTATGGCTACACCTTC.

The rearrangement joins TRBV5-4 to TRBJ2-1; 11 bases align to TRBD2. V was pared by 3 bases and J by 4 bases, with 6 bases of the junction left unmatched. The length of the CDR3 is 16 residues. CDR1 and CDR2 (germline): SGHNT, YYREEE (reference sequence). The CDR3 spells CASSWDSGGAYNEQFF. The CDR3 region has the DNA TGTGCCAGCAGCTGGGATAGCGGGGGGGCATACAATGAGCAGTTCTTC.

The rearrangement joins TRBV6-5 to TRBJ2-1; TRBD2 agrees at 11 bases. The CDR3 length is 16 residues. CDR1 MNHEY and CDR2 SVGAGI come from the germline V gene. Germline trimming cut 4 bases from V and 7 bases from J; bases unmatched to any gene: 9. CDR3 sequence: CASSLHLAGGRNEQFF. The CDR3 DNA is TGTGCCAGCAGTTTGCACCTAGCGGGGGGCAGGAATGAGCAGTTCTTC.

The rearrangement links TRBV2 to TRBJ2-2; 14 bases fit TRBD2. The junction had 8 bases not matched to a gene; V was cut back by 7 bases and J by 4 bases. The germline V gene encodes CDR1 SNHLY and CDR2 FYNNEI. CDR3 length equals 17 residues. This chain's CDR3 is CASIGTSGSSATGELFF. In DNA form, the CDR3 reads TGTGCCAGCATTGGGACTAGCGGGAGTTCTGCCACCGGGGAGCTGTTTTTT.

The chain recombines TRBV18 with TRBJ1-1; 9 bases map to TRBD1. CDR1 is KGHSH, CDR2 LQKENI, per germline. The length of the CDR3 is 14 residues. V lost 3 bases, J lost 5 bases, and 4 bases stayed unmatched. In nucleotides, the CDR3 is TGTGCCAGCTCACCCCGGACAGGGGAAACTGAAGCTTTCTTT. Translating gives CASSPRTGETEAFF. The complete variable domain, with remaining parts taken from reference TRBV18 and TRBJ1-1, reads NAGVMQNPRHLVRRRGQEARLRCSPMKGHSHVYWYRQLPEEGLKFMVYLQKENIIDESGMPKERFSAEFPKEGPSILRIQQVVRGDSAAYFCASSPRTGETEAFFGQGTRLTVV.

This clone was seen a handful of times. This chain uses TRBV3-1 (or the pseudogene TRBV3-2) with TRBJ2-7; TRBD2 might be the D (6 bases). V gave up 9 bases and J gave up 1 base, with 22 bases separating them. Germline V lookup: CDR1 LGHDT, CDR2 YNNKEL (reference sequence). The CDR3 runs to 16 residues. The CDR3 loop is CASTNVGGGRSYEQYF. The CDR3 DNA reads TGTGCCAGTACCAACGTGGGGGGAGGAAGGTCCTACGAGCAGTACTTC.

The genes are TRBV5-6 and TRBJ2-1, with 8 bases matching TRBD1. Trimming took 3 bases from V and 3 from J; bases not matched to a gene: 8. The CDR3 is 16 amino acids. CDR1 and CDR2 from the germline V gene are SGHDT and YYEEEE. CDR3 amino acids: CASSWSLGTGYNEQFF. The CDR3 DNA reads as TGTGCCAGCAGCTGGAGTTTAGGGACAGGCTACAATGAGCAGTTCTTC.

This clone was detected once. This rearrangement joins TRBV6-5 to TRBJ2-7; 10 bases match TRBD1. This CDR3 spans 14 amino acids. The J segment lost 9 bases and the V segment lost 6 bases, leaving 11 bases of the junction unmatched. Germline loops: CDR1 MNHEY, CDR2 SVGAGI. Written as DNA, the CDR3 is TGTGCCAGCAGACCAGGGGACAGGGGAAGATGGCAGTACTTC. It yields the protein CASRPGDRGRWQYF.

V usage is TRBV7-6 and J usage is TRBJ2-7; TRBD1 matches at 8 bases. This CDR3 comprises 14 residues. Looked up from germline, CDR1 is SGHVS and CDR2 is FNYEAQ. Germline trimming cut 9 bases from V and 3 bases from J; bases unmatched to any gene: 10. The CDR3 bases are TGTGCCAGTGGATTGTCAGGGGGCTTCTACGAGCAGTACTTC. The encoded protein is CASGLSGGFYEQYF.

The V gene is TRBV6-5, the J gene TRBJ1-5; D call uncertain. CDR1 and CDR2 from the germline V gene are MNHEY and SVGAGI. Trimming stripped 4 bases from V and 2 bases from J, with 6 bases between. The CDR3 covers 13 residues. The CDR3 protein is CASSSLGNQPQHF. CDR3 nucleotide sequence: TGTGCCAGCAGTTCCCTCGGCAATCAGCCCCAGCATTTT.

The chain's CDR3 is CASSLGAAGDEAFF. The DNA of the CDR3 is TGCGCCAGCAGCTTGGGAGCTGCAGGGGATGAAGCTTTCTTT. J is TRBJ1-1 and V is TRBV5-1; D is perhaps TRBD1 (6 bases). The germline V gene encodes CDR1 SGHRS and CDR2 YFSETQ. The CDR3 runs to 14 residues. Trimming shortened V by 0 bases and J by 7 bases, and 13 bases separated the two germline ends.

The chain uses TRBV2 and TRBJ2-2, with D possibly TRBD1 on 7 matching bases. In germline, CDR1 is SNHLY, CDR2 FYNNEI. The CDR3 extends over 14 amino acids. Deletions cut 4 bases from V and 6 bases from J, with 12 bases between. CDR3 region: CASSGSRGAGELFF. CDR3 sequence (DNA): TGTGCCAGCAGTGGGTCCAGGGGGGCCGGGGAGCTGTTTTTT.

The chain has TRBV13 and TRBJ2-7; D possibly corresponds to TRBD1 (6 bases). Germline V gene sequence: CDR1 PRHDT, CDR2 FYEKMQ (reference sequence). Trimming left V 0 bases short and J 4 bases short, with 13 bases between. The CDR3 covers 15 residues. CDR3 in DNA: TGTGCCAGCAGCTTAGGCTACAGGGTGAGTTACGAGCAGTACTTC. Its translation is CASSLGYRVSYEQYF.

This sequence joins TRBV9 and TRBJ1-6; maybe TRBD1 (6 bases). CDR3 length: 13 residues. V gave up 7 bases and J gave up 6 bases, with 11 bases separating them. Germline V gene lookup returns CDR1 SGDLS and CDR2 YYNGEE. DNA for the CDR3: TGTGCCAGCCAAGACAGGCCTAATTCACCCCTCCACTTT. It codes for CASQDRPNSPLHF. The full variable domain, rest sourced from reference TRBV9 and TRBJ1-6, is DSGVTQTPKHLITATGQRVTLRCSPRSGDLSVYWYQQSLDQGLQFLIQYYNGEERAKGNILERFSAQQFPDLHSELNLSSLELGDSALYFCASQDRPNSPLHFGNGTRLTVT.

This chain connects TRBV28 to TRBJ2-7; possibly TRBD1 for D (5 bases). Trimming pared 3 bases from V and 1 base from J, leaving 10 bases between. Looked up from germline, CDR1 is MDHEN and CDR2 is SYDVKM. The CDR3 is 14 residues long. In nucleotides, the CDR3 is TGTGCCAGCAGTTTGGGGCAGGGTTCCTACGAGCAGTACTTC. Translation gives CASSLGQGSYEQYF.

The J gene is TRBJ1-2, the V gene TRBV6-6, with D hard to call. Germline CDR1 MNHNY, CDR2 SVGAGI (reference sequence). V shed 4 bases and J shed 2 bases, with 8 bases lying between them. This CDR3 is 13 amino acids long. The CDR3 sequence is CASSLTGNYGYTF. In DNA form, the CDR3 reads TGTGCCAGCAGTTTAACGGGGAACTATGGCTACACCTTC.